This TCR beta chain was found in a study of OX40 agonist ivuxolimab in advanced cancers. For context, the study as a whole: Ivuxolimab, which targeted the costimulatory receptor OX40 (CD134), was an agonistic, fully human IgG2 monoclonal antibody. Intravenous ivuxolimab was administered to patients every 2 weeks at six dose levels: 0.01, 0.1, 0.3, 1.5, 3 and 10 mg/kg. The paper describes the monotherapy dose-escalation part (N of about 50 patients) of the phase I trial of ivuxolimab. Partial responses were achieved by three dose-escalation patients, of whom one had hepatocellular carcinoma and two had cutaneous melanoma. Of the 50 to 55 dose-escalation patients, hepatocellular carcinoma was present in 19, melanoma in roughly 15, renal cell carcinoma in 9 and head and neck cancer in 9. Peripheral TCRbeta sequencing was intended to test whether TCR sequence diversity was altered and clonal T-cell expansion was caused by ivuxolimab. Patients were allowed to have had prior anti-PD-1, anti-PD-L1 or anti-CTLA-4 therapy, and roughly two fifths of the dose-escalation patients had been treated with checkpoint inhibitors. In the dose-escalation cohort, 82.7% of patients were male, and the mean age was around 65 years with a range of roughly 20 to 79.

Patients with autoimmune disease history or receiving systemic immunosuppression were excluded from the trial. Peripheral blood for TCR sequencing was drawn from every dose cohort at baseline, at cycle 4 day 1 and at cycle 7 day 1. The samples were taken from a phase I, first-in-human, multicenter, open-label dose-escalation trial of ivuxolimab. Adults with locally advanced or metastatic melanoma, renal cell, hepatocellular, or head and neck squamous cell carcinoma were enrolled in the trial. CD4+ and CD8+ T cells were sorted separately from peripheral blood before TCR sequencing. With regard to this clone: Its recognized antigen is unknown. Nothing much larger sits one base from this clone, and base qualities are not available.

CDR1 and CDR2 are drawn from the germline V gene: MNHNS, SASEGT. The CDR3 has 15 amino acids, counting the end cysteine and phenylalanine. Only CDR3 DNA is held: 45 bases, read in frame from base 1. V is shortened by 5 bases, J by 4 bases, and the region joining them spans 15 bases. Study-wide conclusions, independent of this receptor: On average, CD8+ T cells showed more expanded clones than CD4+ T cells after ivuxolimab. Antigen specificity was not determined for the clonally expanded peripheral T cells. Low levels of normalized T-cell clonal expansion were also seen in some nonresponding patients. At doses of 0.1 to 3.0 mg/kg, clonal expansion of both CD4+ and CD8+ blood T cells was observed from baseline to week 6. In partial responders in the 0.1-3.0 mg/kg groups, normalized peripheral clonal expansion was found to be among the lowest, especially among CD8+ T cells.

To sequence the TCRbeta CDR3 region, genomic DNA was isolated from the sorted cells. The immunoSEQ Assay was used for sequencing of TCRbeta CDR3 regions. As stored in TCRdb, this immuneACCESS dataset retains in-frame rearrangements with V and J assigned. A fraction of the clones does not appear; measured against another copy, unresolved V genes explain less than half of the discrepancy, and the remainder lacks a known reason. The table for this sample lists fewer than 75,000 clones; approximately 88% of them were counted only once. The top ten clones comprise approximately 2.5% of the sample. The chain joins TRBV6-1 to TRBJ1-5; the best D guess is TRBD1, with 5 bases matching. The origin of this receptor is an adult with an advanced solid tumor such as melanoma, head and neck, liver or kidney cancer. This specimen was CD4+ or CD8+ T cells sorted from blood, taken in a trial of the OX40 agonist ivuxolimab. The CDR3 here reads CASSPGLGLNQPQHF. The nucleotide sequence is TGTGCCAGCAGTCCAGGGTTGGGGTTGAATCAGCCCCAGCATTTT.